The clone carrying this T cell receptor beta chain was observed a handful of times. This record comes from a study of blood T cell repertoires in COVID-19. Study processing details: Amplification of reference gene primers provided the estimated nucleated cell counts. Data came from immunoSEQ multiplex PCR; TCRdb stores just in-frame clones and leaves some out. V, J and clone size derive from that table, while D and trimming were established from the DNA sequence. Of 250,000 to 350,000 clones listed, over 80% are singletons. The study counted Cohort 3 donors as recovered given two negative PCRs, clearance, or symptom resolution. The V gene's germline CDR1 is SEHNR and CDR2 FQNEAQ (reference sequence). The CDR3 contains 16 residues. The V and J ends lost 0 bases and 2 bases, in that order; junction bases with no gene match: 3.

The TCR originated in a woman aged 18 to 35 who had recovered from COVID-19. The J gene is TRBJ2-7, the V gene TRBV7-9, with TRBD1 identical over 11 bases. Sequenced material: PBMCs or T cells enriched from blood (not recorded which). CDR3 DNA: TGTGCCAGCAGCTTAGCCCGGGGACAGGGGGCCTACGAGCAGTACTTC. This encodes CASSLARGQGAYEQYF.